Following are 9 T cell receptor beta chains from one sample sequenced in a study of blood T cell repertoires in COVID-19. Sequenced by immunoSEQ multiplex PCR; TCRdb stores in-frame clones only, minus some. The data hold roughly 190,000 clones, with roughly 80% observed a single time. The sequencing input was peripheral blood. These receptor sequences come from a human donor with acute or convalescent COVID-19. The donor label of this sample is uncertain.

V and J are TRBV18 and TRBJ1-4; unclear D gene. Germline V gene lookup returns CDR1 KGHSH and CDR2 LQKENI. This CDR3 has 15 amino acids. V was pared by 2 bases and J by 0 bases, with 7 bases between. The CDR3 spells CASSPTVSTNEKLFF. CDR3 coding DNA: TGTGCCAGCTCACCAACAGTTTCAACTAATGAAAAACTGTTTTTT. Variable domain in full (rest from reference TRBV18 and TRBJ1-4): NAGVMQNPRHLVRRRGQEARLRCSPMKGHSHVYWYRQLPEEGLKFMVYLQKENIIDESGMPKERFSAEFPKEGPSILRIQQVVRGDSAAYFCASSPTVSTNEKLFFGSGTQLSVL.

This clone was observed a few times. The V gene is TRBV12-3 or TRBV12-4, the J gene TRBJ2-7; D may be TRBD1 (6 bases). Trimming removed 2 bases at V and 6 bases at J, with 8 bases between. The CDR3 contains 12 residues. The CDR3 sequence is CASSLSRGEQYF. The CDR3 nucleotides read TGTGCCAGCAGTTTATCCAGGGGCGAGCAGTACTTC.

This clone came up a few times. CDR3 coding DNA: TGCAGCGTTGAAGTGGGAGGGGGTGGTGAAGCTTTCTTT. This sequence encodes CSVEVGGGGEAFF. The chain links TRBV29-1 to TRBJ1-1, with D possibly being TRBD1 (6 bases). Trimming took off 1 base at V and 7 bases at J, with 13 bases between the two ends. The CDR3 covers 13 residues. Per germline, CDR1 SQVTM and CDR2 ANQGSEA.

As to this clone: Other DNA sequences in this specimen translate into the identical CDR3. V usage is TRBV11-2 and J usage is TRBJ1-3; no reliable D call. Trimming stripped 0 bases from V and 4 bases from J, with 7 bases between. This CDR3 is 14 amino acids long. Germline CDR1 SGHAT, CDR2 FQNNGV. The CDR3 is CASSLDRAGNTIYF. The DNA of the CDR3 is TGTGCCAGCAGCTTAGACCGCGCCGGAAACACCATATATTTT.

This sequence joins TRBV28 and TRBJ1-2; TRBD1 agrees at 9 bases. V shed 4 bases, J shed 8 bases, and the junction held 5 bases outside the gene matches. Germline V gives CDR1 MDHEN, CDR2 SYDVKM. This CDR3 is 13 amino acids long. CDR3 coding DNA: TGTGCCAGCAGTTACGGGACAGGGCTGGGCTACACCTTC. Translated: CASSYGTGLGYTF.

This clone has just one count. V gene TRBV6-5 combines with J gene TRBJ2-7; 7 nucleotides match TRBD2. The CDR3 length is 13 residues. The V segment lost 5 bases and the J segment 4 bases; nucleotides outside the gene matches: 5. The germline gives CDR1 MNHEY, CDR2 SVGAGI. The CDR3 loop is CASSQGGRYEQYF. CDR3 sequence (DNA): TGTGCCAGCAGTCAGGGCGGGAGATACGAGCAGTACTTC.

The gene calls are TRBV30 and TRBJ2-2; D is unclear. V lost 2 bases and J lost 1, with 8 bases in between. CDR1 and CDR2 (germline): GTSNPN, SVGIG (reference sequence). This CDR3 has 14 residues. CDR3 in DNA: TGTGCCTGGAGTTTGTTCATGAACACCGGGGAGCTGTTTTTT. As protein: CAWSLFMNTGELFF.

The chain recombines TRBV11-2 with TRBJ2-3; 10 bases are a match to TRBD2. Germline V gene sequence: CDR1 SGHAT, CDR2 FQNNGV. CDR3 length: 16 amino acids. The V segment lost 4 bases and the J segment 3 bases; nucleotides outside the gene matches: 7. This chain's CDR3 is CASSSIRAGGTDTQYF. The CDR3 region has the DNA TGTGCCAGCAGCTCCATACGAGCGGGAGGGACAGATACGCAGTATTTT.

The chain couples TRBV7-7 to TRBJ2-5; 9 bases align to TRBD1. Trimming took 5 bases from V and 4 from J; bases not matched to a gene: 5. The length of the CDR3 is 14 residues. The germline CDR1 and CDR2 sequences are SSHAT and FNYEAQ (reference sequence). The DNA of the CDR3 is TGTGCCAGCAGCACGGGACAGGGTGGAGAGACCCAGTACTTC. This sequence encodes CASSTGQGGETQYF.